This T cell receptor (beta chain) was captured in a study of T-cell memory formation after mild COVID-19. Whole-study results and caveats: Shrinking CD4+ clones resided mostly in CM and EM, and CD8+ ones in EMRA. Pre-infection memory contained some responding clones, which suggested that cross-reactive memory had joined.

TCRdb processed the 5' RACE reads anew with MiXCR; each CDR3 protein has one entry. The data show about 240,000 distinct CDR3 sequences, with approximately 10% seen just once and around a fifth held by the top ten. CDR3 length: 15 residues. CDR1 is LGHNA, CDR2 YSLEER, per germline. V dropped 2 bases and J dropped 0 bases, with 9 bases sitting between them. This clonotype was observed at least ten times. As yet, its antigen is unknown. The clonotype originates from a man aged 18 to 29 who had mild COVID-19 (a few samples of this study predate the infection). Cell type and time point are not known. Sequences were obtained from PBMCs or a T cell subset sorted from them (not recorded which). This chain uses TRBV4-3 with TRBJ2-3, with D perhaps TRBD1 (5 bases). The CDR3 DNA is TGCGCCAGCAGCCAACAGGGAAAAAGCACAGATACGCAGTATTTT. Translation gives CASSQQGKSTDTQYF.